The text below deals with one T cell receptor beta chain. What it recognizes is unknown. This CDR3 has 13 amino acids. Trimming cost V 4 bases and J 4 bases, with 10 bases left between them. CDR1 is MNHNY and CDR2 is SVGAGI in the germline V gene (reference sequence). The record originates from a study of cytomegalovirus exposure and HLA in healthy donors. Findings of the study overall: It has been reported that TCR beta sequences accurately predicted the HLA-A and HLA-B alleles of most subjects.

The PCR employed 60 Vbeta primers together with 13 Jbeta primers. Using immunoSEQ multiplex PCR, the repertoire was profiled, and TCRdb retains in-frame clones only, with some absent. The sample includes 70,000 to 100,000 clones. The chain uses TRBV6-6 and TRBJ1-2; no reliable D call. The source material was PBMCs. This receptor was identified in a man younger than 30 in good health and CMV-seropositive. CDR3 nucleotide sequence: TGTGCCAGCAGTTTTGGCTTCAGCTATGGCTACACCTTC. It codes for CASSFGFSYGYTF.